These 18 T cell receptor beta chains were sequenced from one sample in a study of T-cell memory formation after mild COVID-19. A single record per CDR3 protein comes from TCRdb applying MiXCR to the 5' RACE reads. The sample has roughly 190,000 distinct CDR3 sequences; 27% are singletons. Sequenced: PBMCs or a T cell subset sorted from them (not recorded which). Receptors originate from an adult woman who had mild COVID-19 (a few samples of this study predate the infection). Cell type and time point are not known.

This clonotype has a count of ten or more. DNA of the CDR3: TGTGCCAGCAGAACCCCCGGCCCCTACAATGAGCAGTTCTTC. Protein sequence: CASRTPGPYNEQFF. V is TRBV27 and J is TRBJ2-1; D gene uncertain. CDR1 MNHEY and CDR2 SMNVEV come from the germline V gene (reference sequence). The V gene lost 6 bases and the J gene lost 2 bases, with 11 bases spanning the gap. CDR3 size: 14 residues.

In this sample, this clonotype turned up a few times. This chain uses TRBV3-1 with TRBJ2-1, with D possibly matching TRBD1 (6 bases). This CDR3 comprises 14 residues. The germline CDR1 and CDR2 sequences are LGHDT and YNNKEL (reference sequence). V lost 1 base and J 7 bases, leaving 11 bases between the germline ends. The chain's CDR3 is CASSQVQGKNEQFF. CDR3 sequence (DNA): TGTGCCAGCAGCCAAGTACAGGGAAAAAATGAGCAGTTCTTC.

This clonotype has a handful of counts. The CDR3, as DNA: TGTGCCGGCCGGGACAGGGGAGGGAACACTGAAGCTTTCTTT. Its translation: CAGRDRGGNTEAFF. The rearrangement joins TRBV2 to TRBJ1-1; 10 bases map to TRBD1. Germline V CDR1 and CDR2: SNHLY, FYNNEI. V lost 11 bases, J lost 1 base, and 7 bases stayed unmatched. The CDR3 is 14 residues long.

The rearrangement uses TRBV7-9 and TRBJ2-1; no firm D call. V was pared by 3 bases and J by 2 bases, with 8 bases between. Germline lookup yields CDR1 SEHNR and CDR2 FQNEAQ (reference sequence). The CDR3 runs 14 residues. CDR3 DNA sequence: TGTGCCAGCAGCTTTTCACCTGCCTACAATGAGCAGTTCTTC. Its protein is CASSFSPAYNEQFF.

This sequence joins TRBV12-3 or TRBV12-4 and TRBJ1-1, with D tentatively TRBD1 (5 bases). The CDR3 spans 14 residues. Trimming cost V 6 bases and J 2 bases, with 13 bases left between them. The CDR3 DNA is TGTGCCAGCAGCCAGGGACCCCTTAACACTGAAGCTTTCTTT. Protein product: CASSQGPLNTEAFF.

This clonotype was recorded a few times. V gene TRBV5-1 combines with J gene TRBJ2-5; perhaps TRBD1 as D (6 bases). V lost 3 bases and J lost 5, with 14 bases in between. Germline V gene data show CDR1 as SGHRS and CDR2 as YFSETQ. The length of the CDR3 is 14 residues. The CDR3 reads CASSSGHQRETQYF. The CDR3, as DNA: TGCGCCAGCAGCTCGGGACACCAGCGTGAGACCCAGTACTTC.

This sequence joins TRBV27 and TRBJ2-7; D remains unclear. V lost 7 bases and J lost 4, with 17 bases in between. Germline values: CDR1 MNHEY, CDR2 SMNVEV (reference sequence). This CDR3 comprises 14 residues. CDR3 DNA sequence: TGTGCCAGCAAGGGCAGACAAGGAACATACGAGCAGTACTTC. Translation: CASKGRQGTYEQYF.

The chain uses TRBV10-3 and TRBJ2-7, with 8 bases identical to TRBD2. Germline assignment: CDR1 ENHRY and CDR2 SYGVKD. CDR3 length: 15 amino acids. The V gene end was trimmed by 4 bases and the J gene end by 0 bases; junction bases not matched to a gene: 5. CDR3 protein: CAISGQREHSYEQYF. DNA for the CDR3: TGTGCCATCAGTGGTCAGCGGGAGCACTCCTACGAGCAGTACTTC.

The rearrangement joins TRBV4-3 to TRBJ2-5; D might be TRBD2 (6 bases). Germline CDR1 LGHNA, CDR2 YSLEER. This CDR3 is built from 16 residues. Trimming stripped 0 bases from V and 7 bases from J, with 18 bases between. The CDR3 region is CASSQDSRRRLGTQYF. In DNA form, the CDR3 reads TGCGCCAGCAGCCAAGATTCACGGAGGAGACTAGGGACCCAGTACTTC.

This clonotype was detected a few times. This rearrangement joins TRBV9 to TRBJ2-3; 10 nucleotides align to TRBD2. The CDR3 covers 17 residues. J gave up 0 bases and V 0 bases, and 4 bases lay outside the gene matches. Germline-derived CDR1 and CDR2 are SGDLS and YYNGEE. As DNA, the CDR3 is TGTGCCAGCAGCGTAGGAGCGGGGGGGCCGAGCACAGATACGCAGTATTTT. Amino acid sequence: CASSVGAGGPSTDTQYF. The variable domain in full, with the rest retrieved from reference TRBV9 and TRBJ2-3, is DSGVTQTPKHLITATGQRVTLRCSPRSGDLSVYWYQQSLDQGLQFLIQYYNGEERAKGNILERFSAQQFPDLHSELNLSSLELGDSALYFCASSVGAGGPSTDTQYFGPGTRLTVL.

As to this clonotype: The missing conserved phenylalanine or tryptophan at the end of this CDR3 makes a read error likely. It is unclear where the CDR3 begins or ends on the DNA, so no DNA is shown, and the CDR3 is as TCRdb lists it. The chain joins TRBV20-1 to TRBJ1-2; TRBD1, the table's D call, lacks a check against the DNA. With termini counted, the CDR3 has 15 amino acids. Germline assignment: CDR1 DFQATT and CDR2 SNEGSKA (reference sequence). This chain's CDR3 is CSARAIGLGIIGYTL.

This clonotype was seen more than once but under ten times. The V gene is TRBV7-6, the J gene TRBJ2-1; 11 bases line up with TRBD2. CDR1 SGHVS and CDR2 FNYEAQ come from the germline V gene. V shed 4 bases and J 3 bases; nucleotides not matched to a gene: 2. CDR3 length: 15 amino acids. In DNA form, the CDR3 reads TGTGCCAGCAGCTCTGGACTAGCGGGCTACAATGAGCAGTTCTTC. Its translation is CASSSGLAGYNEQFF.

This clonotype has only a few counts. The genes are TRBV12-3 or TRBV12-4 and TRBJ2-1, with 12 bases identical to TRBD2. The CDR3 sequence is 16 residues long. V lost 6 bases, J lost 5 bases, and 8 bases stayed unmatched. The CDR3, as DNA: TGTGCCAGCAGCACCGGGACTAGCGGGCCACACAATGAGCAGTTCTTC. Translation gives CASSTGTSGPHNEQFF.

The rearrangement links TRBV11-3 to TRBJ2-6; 7 nucleotides align to TRBD1. The CDR3 spans 16 residues. The germline CDR1 and CDR2 sequences are SGHNT and YENEEA. V lost 5 bases to trimming and J lost 0 bases; unmatched junction nucleotides: 4. As DNA, the CDR3 is TGTGCCAGCAGCCGGGACAGCAACTCTGGGGCCAACGTCCTGACTTTC. Protein: CASSRDSNSGANVLTF.

This clonotype was seen a single time. The CDR3: CASSPRDSYNYGYTF. CDR3 in DNA: TGTGCCAGCAGCCCTAGGGACAGCTACAACTATGGCTACACCTTC. V and J are TRBV5-6 and TRBJ1-2; 7 bases are a match to TRBD1. The junction had 8 bases not matched to a gene; V was cut back by 4 bases and J by 2 bases. CDR1 and CDR2 (germline): SGHDT, YYEEEE. CDR3 length: 15 residues.

The chain carries TRBV29-1 and TRBJ2-3; TRBD1 is a possible D gene (7 bases). Trimming took off 0 bases at V and 5 bases at J, with 21 bases between the two ends. This CDR3 spans 17 amino acids. Germline lookup yields CDR1 SQVTM and CDR2 ANQGSEA. The CDR3 DNA sequence: TGCAGCGTTGAAGATGGGGGTACAGGGGAGGACGGAGATACGCAGTATTTT. Translated: CSVEDGGTGEDGDTQYF.

The gene calls are TRBV18 and TRBJ2-1, with 9 bases that match TRBD2. Per the germline V gene, CDR1 is KGHSH and CDR2 is LQKENI. The length of the CDR3 is 15 residues. V trimming: 8 bases; J trimming: 4 bases; junction bases outside the gene matches: 9. CDR3 coding DNA: TGTGCCAGCCAATCGAGCGGGGGGAGGTACAATGAGCAGTTCTTC. Its protein product is CASQSSGGRYNEQFF.

The V call is TRBV5-6, the J call TRBJ1-5, with 10 nucleotides matching TRBD1. Germline-derived CDR1 and CDR2 are SGHDT and YYEEEE. V was pared by 4 bases and J by 0 bases, with 13 bases of the junction left unmatched. This CDR3 region has 19 residues. The DNA of the CDR3 is TGTGCCAGCAGCGTCTCGGGACAGGGGCTCCGTTATAGCAATCAGCCCCAGCATTTT. Protein product: CASSVSGQGLRYSNQPQHF.